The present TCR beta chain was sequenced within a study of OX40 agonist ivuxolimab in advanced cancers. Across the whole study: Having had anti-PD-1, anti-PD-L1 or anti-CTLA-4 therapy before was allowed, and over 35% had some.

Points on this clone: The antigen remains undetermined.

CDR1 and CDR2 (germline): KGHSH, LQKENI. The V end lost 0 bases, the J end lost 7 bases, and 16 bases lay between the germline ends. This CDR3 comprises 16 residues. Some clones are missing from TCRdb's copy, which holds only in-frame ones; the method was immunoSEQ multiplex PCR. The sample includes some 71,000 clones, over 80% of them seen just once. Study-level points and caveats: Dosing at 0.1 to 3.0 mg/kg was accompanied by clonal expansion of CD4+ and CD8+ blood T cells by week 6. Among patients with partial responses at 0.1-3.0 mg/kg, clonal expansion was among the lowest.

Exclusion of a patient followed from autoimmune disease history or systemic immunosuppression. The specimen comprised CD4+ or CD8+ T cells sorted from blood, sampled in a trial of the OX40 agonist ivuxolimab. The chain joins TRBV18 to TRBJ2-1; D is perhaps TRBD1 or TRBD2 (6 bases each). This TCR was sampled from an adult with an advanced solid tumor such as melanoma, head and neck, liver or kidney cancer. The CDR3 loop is CASSPPGGGMVNEQFF. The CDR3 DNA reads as TGTGCCAGCTCACCACCGGGGGGCGGGATGGTGAATGAGCAGTTCTTC. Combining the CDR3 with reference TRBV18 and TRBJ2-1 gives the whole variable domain NAGVMQNPRHLVRRRGQEARLRCSPMKGHSHVYWYRQLPEEGLKFMVYLQKENIIDESGMPKERFSAEFPKEGPSILRIQQVVRGDSAAYFCASSPPGGGMVNEQFFGPGTRLTVL.